The next 27 T cell receptor beta chains were all read from a single sample in a study of a mutant IDH1 vaccine in newly diagnosed glioma. TCRdb keeps only in-frame clones here, not all; method: immunoSEQ multiplex PCR. In the table there are roughly 40,000 clones, about 91% of which are singletons. Time point indicated: week 23, last vaccination. Each dose of the vaccine consisted of 300 ug of mutant IDH1 20-mer peptide, with topical imiquimod. These receptors' antigens are unknown. The sequencing used PBMCs, collected from a glioma patient whose treatment included an IDH1 peptide vaccine. The receptors derive from a man aged 45-65 years with glioma.

This chain joins TRBV6-1 and TRBJ1-1; 8 positions agree with TRBD1. Per the germline V gene, CDR1 is MNHNS and CDR2 is SASEGT. The V gene end was trimmed by 6 bases and the J gene end by 0 bases; junction bases not matched to a gene: 6. This CDR3 region has 15 residues. Here the CDR3 reads CASRRQGSMNTEAFF. CDR3 nucleotides: TGTGCCAGCAGAAGACAGGGGTCCATGAACACTGAAGCTTTCTTT.

V is TRBV28 and J is TRBJ1-5; 8 bases fit TRBD1. There are 16 residues in the CDR3. V shed 8 bases and J 3 bases; nucleotides not matched to a gene: 12. The germline V gene has CDR1 MDHEN and CDR2 SYDVKM. CDR3 in amino acids: CASEGGQDGVNQPQHF. Written as DNA, the CDR3 is TGTGCCAGCGAGGGGGGACAGGACGGAGTCAATCAGCCCCAGCATTTT.

This rearrangement joins TRBV5-1 to TRBJ2-3; 7 bases are shared with TRBD1. The CDR3 sequence is 17 residues long. Germline assignment: CDR1 SGHRS and CDR2 YFSETQ. The ends lost 0 bases at V and 2 bases at J; junction bases unmatched: 9. The CDR3 region has the DNA TGCGCCAGCAGCTTGGGACAGGGCGTTCGTTACACAGATACGCAGTATTTT. Residues: CASSLGQGVRYTDTQYF.

This clone was seen just once. V gene TRBV4-1 combines with J gene TRBJ1-1, with D possibly being TRBD1 (5 bases). V was cut by 5 bases and J by 4 bases, with 17 bases left in between. Germline CDR1 reads MGHRA; CDR2 reads YSYEKL. The CDR3 loop spans 15 amino acids. The CDR3 DNA is TGCGCCAGCAGCTTCGGGAGGGGATCAGGCACTGAAGCTTTCTTT. Amino acid sequence: CASSFGRGSGTEAFF.

The CDR3 sequence is CASSEEGSQPQHF. The CDR3 nucleotides are TGTGCCAGCAGTGAAGAGGGGAGCCAGCCCCAGCATTTT. The J gene is TRBJ1-5, the V gene TRBV6-1; a weak D match, TRBD1 (5 bases). V was shortened by 1 base and J by 7 bases, with 8 bases between the two germline ends. The V gene's germline CDR1 is MNHNS and CDR2 SASEGT. The length of the CDR3 is 13 residues.

The V and J genes are TRBV7-9 and TRBJ2-5; D uncertain. The CDR3 extends over 15 amino acids. In germline, CDR1 is SEHNR, CDR2 FQNEAQ (reference sequence). V was cut by 1 base and J by 2 bases, with 11 bases left in between. The CDR3 sequence: CASSLGVIGQETQYF. CDR3 coding DNA: TGTGCCAGCAGCTTAGGAGTAATAGGGCAAGAGACCCAGTACTTC.

This clone was seen a few times. This rearrangement joins TRBV5-4 to TRBJ2-6; the D gene is possibly TRBD1 (5 bases). V lost 4 bases and J lost 0, with 17 bases in between. The CDR3 runs to 18 residues. Germline CDR1 reads SGHNT; CDR2 reads YYREEE (reference sequence). The CDR3 sequence: CASSQGVQLSSGANVLTF. Here the CDR3 DNA reads TGTGCCAGCAGCCAAGGGGTTCAGTTGAGCTCTGGGGCCAACGTCCTGACTTTC.

The V call is TRBV28, the J call TRBJ2-5; D gene uncertain. CDR3 length: 12 amino acids. Per the germline V gene, CDR1 is MDHEN and CDR2 is SYDVKM. The V end was cut by 2 bases, the J end by 9 bases, with 10 bases between. The CDR3 here is CASSLPRWSQYF. CDR3 nucleotides: TGTGCCAGCAGTTTACCCCGATGGTCCCAGTACTTC.

There are a few counts of this clone. The V and J genes are TRBV11-2 and TRBJ1-6; D not certain. V was clipped by 7 bases and J by 1 base, with 14 bases between them. Germline V CDR1 and CDR2: SGHAT, FQNNGV. The CDR3 sequence is 16 residues long. The CDR3 coding sequence is TGTGCCAGCACCCTGCTCCGGGTTTCCTATAATTCACCCCTCCACTTT. Translating gives CASTLLRVSYNSPLHF.

The J gene is TRBJ1-1, the V gene TRBV11-2; the D is unclear. Germline assignment: CDR1 SGHAT and CDR2 FQNNGV. CDR3 length: 12 residues. V was pared by 3 bases and J by 8 bases, with 10 bases between. The CDR3 DNA follows: TGTGCCAGCAGCTTTTCGGGCAGGGAAGCTTTCTTT. It translates to CASSFSGREAFF.

The CDR3 coding sequence is TGCGCCAGCAGCCAAGACGGAGGCCTGAACACTGAAGCTTTCTTT. Its translation: CASSQDGGLNTEAFF. V usage is TRBV4-3 and J usage is TRBJ1-1; D remains ambiguous. CDR1 LGHNA and CDR2 YSLEER come from the germline V gene. V shed 0 bases and J shed 0 bases, with 8 bases lying between them. The CDR3 runs to 15 residues.

The chain employs TRBV18 and TRBJ2-3; D perhaps matches TRBD1 (6 bases). Looked up from germline, CDR1 is KGHSH and CDR2 is LQKENI. The CDR3 length is 15 residues. With 0 bases removed from V and 1 base from J, the gap between germline ends came to 8 bases. The CDR3 bases are TGTGCCAGCTCACCACCGAACAGGGGCACAGATACGCAGTATTTT. This codes for CASSPPNRGTDTQYF.

The chain uses TRBV18 and TRBJ2-1, with D uncertain. This CDR3 has 13 residues. Germline CDR1 is KGHSH and CDR2 is LQKENI. V lost 2 bases to trimming and J lost 6 bases, with 8 bases between them. DNA for the CDR3: TGTGCCAGCTCACCATTGACGGGCAATGAGCAGTTCTTC. This encodes CASSPLTGNEQFF.

Comment on this clone: The sample has other DNA sequences that encode this CDR3 too. This chain connects TRBV5-6 to TRBJ2-2; D call uncertain. Between the trimmed V and J ends, which lost 1 base and 4 bases, there was a span of 5 bases. Germline CDR1 and CDR2: SGHDT and YYEEEE. The CDR3 has 13 amino acids. This chain's CDR3 is CASSLSRTGELFF. The CDR3 coding sequence is TGTGCCAGCAGCTTGTCCCGCACCGGGGAGCTGTTTTTT.

The chain recombines TRBV4-3 with TRBJ1-4; 9 bases align to TRBD1. The ends lost 1 base at V and 6 bases at J; junction bases unmatched: 0. The CDR3 has 14 residues. The germline V gene has CDR1 LGHNA and CDR2 YSLEER. Here the CDR3 reads CASSQGQGDEKLFF. The CDR3 DNA sequence: TGCGCCAGCAGCCAAGGACAGGGGGATGAAAAACTGTTTTTT.

V is TRBV25-1 and J is TRBJ2-6, with 8 bases identical to TRBD2. Per germline, CDR1 MGHDK and CDR2 SYGVNS. The CDR3 spans 17 residues. The V and J ends lost 6 bases and 3 bases, in that order; junction bases with no gene match: 10. The CDR3 reads CASRRGSGGRGANVLTF. The CDR3 DNA reads as TGTGCCAGCAGGAGAGGGTCGGGGGGGCGTGGGGCCAACGTCCTGACTTTC.

V usage is TRBV15 and J usage is TRBJ1-4, with no clear D. The V gene lost 0 bases and the J gene lost 5 bases, with 13 bases spanning the gap. The CDR3 length is 16 residues. CDR1 and CDR2 (germline): LNHNV, YYDKDF (reference sequence). This chain's CDR3 is CATSRDPRKPNEKLFF. Written as DNA, the CDR3 is TGTGCCACCAGCAGAGACCCCCGAAAACCAAATGAAAAACTGTTTTTT.

The rearrangement uses TRBV25-1 and TRBJ2-2; no clear D. CDR3 size: 15 residues. V was trimmed by 8 bases and J by 1 base, leaving 14 bases between them. Germline values: CDR1 MGHDK, CDR2 SYGVNS. The CDR3 DNA reads TGTGCCAGCCAACCCTGGTGGGGGAACACCGGGGAGCTGTTTTTT. Amino acid sequence: CASQPWWGNTGELFF.

The genes are TRBV6-5 and TRBJ2-3, with D tentatively TRBD2 (6 bases). This CDR3 comprises 15 residues. CDR1 and CDR2 (germline): MNHEY, SVGAGI. V lost 10 bases and J lost 1, with 18 bases in between. CDR3 protein: CATEGTSTGTDTQYF. CDR3 coding DNA: TGTGCCACGGAGGGAACTAGCACGGGCACAGATACGCAGTATTTT.

The gene calls are TRBV19 and TRBJ2-4, with 7 bases fitting TRBD1. There are 13 residues in the CDR3. CDR1 LNHDA and CDR2 SQIVND come from the germline V gene (reference sequence). V trimming: 5 bases; J trimming: 7 bases; junction bases outside the gene matches: 5. CDR3 nucleotide sequence: TGTGCCAGTAGTCCGACAGGGTGGAACATTCAGTACTTC. It is translated as CASSPTGWNIQYF.

V is TRBV5-1 and J is TRBJ2-7, with TRBD2 matching 11 bases. The CDR3 has 15 amino acids. CDR1 is SGHRS and CDR2 is YFSETQ in the germline V gene. V gave up 4 bases and J gave up 5 bases; unmatched junction bases: 8. CDR3 amino acids: CASSRSLAGEDEQYF. In DNA, the CDR3 is TGCGCCAGCAGCCGATCACTAGCGGGAGAAGACGAGCAGTACTTC.

CDR3 sequence: CASSLLPTNTGELFF. For the CDR3, the DNA is TGTGCCAGCAGTTTACTACCAACGAACACCGGGGAGCTGTTTTTT. The chain carries TRBV6-5 and TRBJ2-2; no clear D. Between the trimmed V and J ends, which lost 4 bases and 0 bases, there was a span of 9 bases. This CDR3 is 15 amino acids long. Germline CDR1 and CDR2: MNHEY and SVGAGI.

The DNA for the CDR3 is TGTGCCAGCAGCCCTTCGCCTAATCAGCCCCAGCATTTT. Translation: CASSPSPNQPQHF. The chain recombines TRBV9 with TRBJ1-5; no clear D gene. With 4 bases removed from V and 4 bases from J, the gap between germline ends came to 9 bases. Germline-derived CDR1 and CDR2 are SGDLS and YYNGEE. This CDR3 spans 13 amino acids.

The chain recombines TRBV4-3 with TRBJ2-5; D may be TRBD1 or TRBD2 (5 bases each). The J call is doubtful: the DNA matches TRBJ2-7 better. The CDR3 is made up of 14 amino acids. Germline assignment: CDR1 LGHNA and CDR2 YSLEER. CDR3 region: CASSQDPGTSEQYF. The DNA of the CDR3 is TGCGCCAGCAGCCAAGATCCCGGGACGAGCGAGCAGTACTTC.

The genes are TRBV5-1 and TRBJ1-4; TRBD1 might be the D (6 bases). V lost 4 bases and J lost 8, with 24 bases in between. The CDR3 runs 17 residues. In germline, CDR1 is SGHRS, CDR2 YFSETQ. DNA for the CDR3: TGCGCCAGCAGCCTCCCCGTGGGGGCCGGGCTTGGGGAAAAACTGTTTTTT. Translating gives CASSLPVGAGLGEKLFF.

The chain links TRBV6-5 to TRBJ2-7; D is perhaps TRBD1 (5 bases). In germline, CDR1 is MNHEY, CDR2 SVGAGI. With 6 bases removed from V and 5 bases from J, the gap between germline ends came to 11 bases. This CDR3 is 12 amino acids long. The CDR3 spells CASSPGHNEQYF. DNA of the CDR3: TGTGCCAGCAGCCCTGGACATAACGAGCAGTACTTC.

The chain links TRBV7-2 to TRBJ2-5, with TRBD1 as a possible D gene (7 bases). The CDR3 covers 15 residues. Germline CDR1 and CDR2: SGHTA and FQGNSA. V was pared by 0 bases and J by 4 bases, with 12 bases between. The CDR3 nucleotides are TGTGCCAGCAGCTTAGCCCCAGGGGGGAGAGAGACCCAGTACTTC. Translation gives CASSLAPGGRETQYF.